Sequencing of this T cell receptor (beta chain) was carried out in a study of blood T cell repertoires in COVID-19. Profiling relied on immunoSEQ multiplex PCR, and the TCRdb table lists in-frame clones only, not all of them. The sample consists of about 380,000 clones, around 90% of them appearing once. The CDR3 is made up of 16 amino acids. Germline V CDR1 and CDR2: MDHEN, SYDVKM. The V and J ends lost 3 bases and 6 bases, in that order; junction bases with no gene match: 10. The sequence derives from a man younger than 35 with active or convalescent COVID-19. The gene calls are TRBV28 and TRBJ1-5; 8 bases map to TRBD1. Input material: peripheral blood. CDR3 region: CASSFMAGGTGQPQHF. In DNA, the CDR3 is TGTGCCAGCAGTTTCATGGCAGGGGGCACGGGTCAGCCCCAGCATTTT.